These 17 T cell receptor beta chains were sequenced from one sample in a study of blood T cell repertoires in COVID-19. The assay was immunoSEQ multiplex PCR, and TCRdb's table has in-frame clones only and misses some. The sample includes some 250,000 clones, around 87% of them seen just once. Sequencing was performed on peripheral blood. The receptors here all came from a woman aged 60-70 years with COVID-19, enrolled during active disease.

The V call is TRBV5-1, the J call TRBJ2-7; D not certain. The ends were cut back, 0 bases at V and 0 bases at J, with 10 bases in the middle. Germline V gene data show CDR1 as SGHRS and CDR2 as YFSETQ. The CDR3 totals 15 residues. This CDR3 reads CASSLGLASSYEQYF. The CDR3 DNA is TGCGCCAGCAGCTTGGGTCTGGCAAGCTCCTACGAGCAGTACTTC.

This clone was seen once. CDR3 DNA: TGTGCCTGGAGTGGGGGGGAGGTCGGCGCTGAAGCTTTCTTT. Translating gives CAWSGGEVGAEAFF. The chain recombines TRBV30 with TRBJ1-1; tentative D call: TRBD1 (5 bases). V was clipped by 1 base and J by 6 bases, with 15 bases between them. CDR1 GTSNPN and CDR2 SVGIG come from the germline V gene (reference sequence). There are 14 residues in the CDR3.

The chain carries TRBV28 and TRBJ1-4, with 8 bases lining up with TRBD1. Trimming took 6 bases from V and 8 from J; bases not matched to a gene: 17. There are 17 residues in the CDR3. From germline, CDR1 is MDHEN and CDR2 SYDVKM. This chain's CDR3 is CASSPPGGLGGREKLFF. CDR3 DNA sequence: TGTGCCAGCAGCCCCCCAGGGGGCCTAGGGGGACGGGAAAAACTGTTTTTT.

This chain connects TRBV7-2 to TRBJ2-1, with D perhaps matching TRBD2 (6 bases). CDR3 length equals 14 residues. V was shortened by 1 base and J by 7 bases, with 11 bases between the two germline ends. CDR1 and CDR2 (germline): SGHTA, FQGNSA. The CDR3 region is CASSLGLEVNEQFF. DNA of the CDR3: TGTGCCAGCAGCTTAGGACTAGAGGTAAATGAGCAGTTCTTC. The complete variable domain, with remaining parts taken from reference TRBV7-2 and TRBJ2-1, reads GAGVSQSPSNKVTEKGKDVELRCDPISGHTALYWYRQSLGQGLEFLIYFQGNSAPDKSGLPSDRFSAERTGGSVSTLTIQRTQQEDSAVYLCASSLGLEVNEQFFGPGTRLTVL.

The chain recombines TRBV28 with TRBJ2-4, with TRBD1 matching 7 bases. Per germline, CDR1 MDHEN and CDR2 SYDVKM. The V gene end was trimmed by 6 bases and the J gene end by 0 bases; junction bases not matched to a gene: 8. The CDR3 contains 16 residues. In nucleotides, the CDR3 is TGTGCCAGCAGATCAGACAGGGACCTAGCCAAAAACATTCAGTACTTC. Its protein is CASRSDRDLAKNIQYF.

This clone has just one count. This chain connects TRBV6-5 to TRBJ2-2, with D possibly matching TRBD1 (5 bases). CDR1 is MNHEY, CDR2 SVGAGI, per germline. The CDR3 spans 14 residues. V dropped 6 bases and J dropped 7 bases, with 15 bases sitting between them. The CDR3 sequence: CASSQETVIGELFF. In nucleotides, the CDR3 is TGTGCCAGCAGCCAAGAGACAGTGATCGGGGAGCTGTTTTTT.

The chain combines TRBV28 with TRBJ1-2, with 7 bases fitting TRBD1. The germline gives CDR1 MDHEN, CDR2 SYDVKM. The CDR3 is made up of 19 amino acids. J was trimmed by 0 bases and V by 8 bases; bases with no gene match: 21. The CDR3 spells CASSLSGPGGQIPNYGYTF. The CDR3 region has the DNA TGTGCCAGCTCCCTTTCTGGCCCTGGGGGACAGATACCTAACTATGGCTACACCTTC.

The chain carries TRBV10-3 and TRBJ1-2, with no clear D. The germline gives CDR1 ENHRY, CDR2 SYGVKD. CDR3 length: 15 residues. V lost 3 bases and J lost 2, with 13 bases in between. The CDR3 DNA reads TGTGCCATCAGTGATCAGGTGGCAGACAACTATGGCTACACCTTC. This codes for CAISDQVADNYGYTF.

The CDR3 DNA sequence: TGTGCCAGCAGTTACCCCGGGTCTGGAAACACCATATATTTT. Its protein product is CASSYPGSGNTIYF. This chain connects TRBV6-6 to TRBJ1-3; D not certain. The CDR3 is 14 amino acids. V lost 2 bases and J lost 1, with 6 bases in between. Germline assignment: CDR1 MNHNY and CDR2 SVGAGI (reference sequence).

The chain carries TRBV12-3 or TRBV12-4 and TRBJ1-3; no clear D. This CDR3 comprises 12 residues. The germline V and J ends were trimmed by 6 bases and 5 bases, with 8 bases remaining between them. The CDR3 spells CASSTTRNTIYF. CDR3 nucleotides: TGTGCCAGCAGCACGACAAGAAACACCATATATTTT.

Written as DNA, the CDR3 is TGTGCCAGCAGGTCGCCGGGACAGGGGGCCGGGGAGCTGTTTTTT. It codes for CASRSPGQGAGELFF. The rearrangement joins TRBV28 to TRBJ2-2; 11 nucleotides agree with TRBD1. The germline gives CDR1 MDHEN, CDR2 SYDVKM. CDR3 length equals 15 residues. Trimming removed 6 bases from V and 6 bases from J; junction bases left unmatched: 6.

The V gene is TRBV7-9, the J gene TRBJ2-3, with 9 bases that match TRBD2. V shed 5 bases and J 0 bases; nucleotides not matched to a gene: 6. Germline V CDR1 and CDR2: SEHNR, FQNEAQ (reference sequence). The CDR3 spans 16 residues. For the CDR3, the DNA is TGTGCCAGCAGCCAGATACTAGCGGGCAGCACAGATACGCAGTATTTT. Protein sequence: CASSQILAGSTDTQYF.

V and J are TRBV5-1 and TRBJ2-7; D gene unclear. The CDR3 has 14 residues. The germline V gene has CDR1 SGHRS and CDR2 YFSETQ. V dropped 0 bases and J dropped 1 base, with 8 bases sitting between them. The CDR3 spells CASSLGSPSYEQYF. The CDR3 DNA is TGCGCCAGCAGCTTGGGCAGTCCATCCTACGAGCAGTACTTC.

This clone was seen only once. The V gene is TRBV18, the J gene TRBJ2-7; the match to TRBD1 covers 7 bases. Per germline, CDR1 KGHSH and CDR2 LQKENI. The CDR3 runs 13 residues. Germline trimming cut 3 bases from V and 6 bases from J; bases unmatched to any gene: 5. The CDR3 here is CASSPATGLEQYF. The CDR3 coding sequence is TGTGCCAGCTCACCCGCGACAGGGCTCGAGCAGTACTTC.

The genes are TRBV7-2 and TRBJ2-1; D remains ambiguous. The germline V gene encodes CDR1 SGHTA and CDR2 FQGNSA. V shed 5 bases and J shed 8 bases, with 16 bases lying between them. The CDR3 contains 14 residues. CDR3 DNA: TGTGCCAGCAGCCCGCCCCCCAGACGGGATGAGCAGTTCTTC. Its protein product is CASSPPPRRDEQFF.

This clone was seen only once. This sequence joins TRBV7-3 and TRBJ2-3; the match to TRBD2 covers 7 bases. CDR1 and CDR2 (germline): SGHTA, FQGTGA. The CDR3 sequence is 15 residues long. V lost 2 bases, J lost 6 bases, and 8 bases stayed unmatched. CDR3 protein: CASSLWAGAGDTQYF. The CDR3 DNA sequence: TGTGCCAGCAGCTTATGGGCGGGAGCTGGCGATACGCAGTATTTT.

The V gene is TRBV2, the J gene TRBJ2-1; TRBD2 matches at 10 bases. Germline CDR1 SNHLY, CDR2 FYNNEI. The length of the CDR3 is 15 residues. With V trimmed by 8 bases and J by 7 bases, 11 bases remained unmatched. DNA for the CDR3: TGTGCCAGCCGTTTCTGGCTAGCGGGAGAGAATGAGCAGTTCTTC. Its translation is CASRFWLAGENEQFF.